This T cell receptor beta chain originates from a study of blood T cell repertoires in COVID-19. V gave up 5 bases and J gave up 1 base, with 9 bases separating them. The length of the CDR3 is 15 residues. Per the germline V gene, CDR1 is SGHVS and CDR2 is FQNEAQ. TCRdb keeps only in-frame clones here, not all; method: immunoSEQ multiplex PCR. Seen here are about 150,000 clones, almost 85% observed once, and the top ten hold about 15%. The origin of this receptor is a human donor with acute or convalescent COVID-19. The donor label of this sample is uncertain. Sequencing was carried out using peripheral blood. The gene calls are TRBV7-8 and TRBJ2-6; D unclear. CDR3 amino acids: CASSLSNSGANVLTF. The CDR3 DNA reads as TGTGCCAGCAGCCTGAGCAATTCTGGGGCCAACGTCCTGACTTTC.